This T cell receptor beta chain was captured in a study of blood T cell repertoires in COVID-19. The authors' processing: Reference gene primer amplification in the assay estimated nucleated cell counts. Data came from immunoSEQ multiplex PCR; TCRdb stores just in-frame clones and leaves some out. V, J and clone size are those of that table, while D and trimming were read from the DNA. The table records about 60,000 clones, about 90% of them present only once. CDR3 length: 19 residues. The origin of this receptor is a man in his 60s with active COVID-19. The sample comprised peripheral blood. The chain couples TRBV21-1 to TRBJ1-5; TRBD1 was called by the table and not checked on the DNA. TRBV21-1 is a pseudogene segment. CDR3: CASSKALLGTSFSNQPQHF. As DNA, the CDR3 is TGTGCCAGCAGCAAAGCGCTATTGGGGACATCCTTTAGCAATCAGCCCCAGCATTTT.